Listed below are T cell receptor beta chains from one sample, sequenced in a study of T cell responses to AZD1222 COVID-19 vaccine. Sequenced by immunoSEQ multiplex PCR; TCRdb stores in-frame clones only, minus some. The sample consists of approximately 170,000 clones, approximately 90% of them appearing once. This specimen was peripheral blood, taken on day 0 of AZD1222 vaccination. Receptors were obtained from an adult in good health. Each CDR3 is given with its conserved first and last residue. A D gene is named only where the DNA matches it firmly. Clone size appears in some rows only: once, few, many, or a class for an expanded clone.

.	few	TRBV19	TRBJ1-1	TGTGCCAGTATCGGGGTTCGAACCTTGAACACTGAAGCTTTCTTT	CASIGVRTLNTEAFF
TRBD1	.	TRBV11-3	TRBJ2-7	TGTGCCAGCAGCCCAGTCGGACAGGTTAGGACCTACGAGCAGTACTTC	CASSPVGQVRTYEQYF
.	.	TRBV4-1	TRBJ2-7	TGCGCCAGCAGCCAAGATAGTCGGGGACCCTACGAGCAGTACTTC	CASSQDSRGPYEQYF
TRBD2	.	TRBV19	TRBJ2-7	TGTGCCAGTAGTATCCAGGGGTCGGGAGGGCCCTACGAGCAGTACTTC	CASSIQGSGGPYEQYF
.	.	TRBV14	TRBJ2-7	TGTGCCAGCAGCCAAGGACCCCGGACAGCTCCCTACGAGCAGTACTTC	CASSQGPRTAPYEQYF
.	.	TRBV7-9	TRBJ1-2	TGTGCCAGCAGCTTACCTGTAAATGGGGAACAAGCTAACTATGGCTACACCTTC	CASSLPVNGEQANYGYTF
.	.	TRBV21-1	TRBJ2-7	TGTGCCAGCAGCCCCCCTTTAGATTTTTCCCTCGAGCAGTACTTC	CASSPPLDFSLEQYF
TRBD2	.	TRBV23-1	TRBJ2-1	TGCGCCAGCAGTCAATCCCGAGCGGGAGGTACCCCGTTCTTC	CASSQSRAGGTPFF
.	few	TRBV9	TRBJ2-3	TGTGCCAGCAGCGTCTCTGAGGGGAGAGGGACGCAGTATTTT	CASSVSEGRGTQYF
TRBD2	.	TRBV11-3	TRBJ2-1	TGTGCCAGCAGCCCATTAGCGGGAGGATACAATGAGCAGTTCTTC	CASSPLAGGYNEQFF
.	.	TRBV28	TRBJ1-4	TGTGCCAGCAGTCGAGCTAAGGGGGGGCCCCAAGGCGAAAAACTGTTTTTT	CASSRAKGGPQGEKLFF
TRBD2	.	TRBV5-1	TRBJ2-5	TGCGCCAGCAGCTTACTAAGTGGACTAGCGGGGGAGACCCAGTACTTC	CASSLLSGLAGETQYF
.	.	TRBV20-1	TRBJ2-3	TGCAGTGTGGGGGCAGATACGCAGTATTTT	CSVGADTQYF
.	.	TRBV7-9	TRBJ1-2	TGTGCCAGCAGGCGGGGGCCGGACACCCTTCCCCATGGCTACACCTTC	CASRRGPDTLPHGYTF
.	.	TRBV10-3	TRBJ2-3	TGTGCCATCAGTGCGGACCCCGCGCCGCAGTATTTT	CAISADPAPQYF
TRBD1	.	TRBV2	TRBJ1-6	TGTGCCAGCAGCGCCGGGACAGGGGTTAATTCACCCCTCCACTTT	CASSAGTGVNSPLHF
TRBD2	.	TRBV5-1	TRBJ2-7	TGCGCCAGCAGCCAGATCTTAGCGGGAGCCTCCGTCTCCTACGAGCAGTACTTC	CASSQILAGASVSYEQYF
TRBD1	.	TRBV27	TRBJ1-2	TGTGCCAGCAGTTTACGGACAGGACAATACTATGGCTACACCTTC	CASSLRTGQYYGYTF
.	.	TRBV14	TRBJ2-1	TGTGCCAGCAGCCAAGATCGCTCCTTTGCGGGACGGACTTACAATGAGCAGTTCTTC	CASSQDRSFAGRTYNEQFF
.	.	TRBV30	TRBJ1-3	TGTGCCTGGCGCCGCCCGGCAGCCGACAGGAACACCATATATTTT	CAWRRPAADRNTIYF
.	.	TRBV9	TRBJ1-4	TGTGCCAGCAGCGTAGGGAGTGCAACTAATGAAAAACTGTTTTTT	CASSVGSATNEKLFF
TRBD2	.	TRBV3-1/TRBV3-2	TRBJ2-5	TGTGCCAGCAGCCAAGAAAACGAGCGGGAGATTGGAGAGACCCAGTACTTC	CASSQENEREIGETQYF